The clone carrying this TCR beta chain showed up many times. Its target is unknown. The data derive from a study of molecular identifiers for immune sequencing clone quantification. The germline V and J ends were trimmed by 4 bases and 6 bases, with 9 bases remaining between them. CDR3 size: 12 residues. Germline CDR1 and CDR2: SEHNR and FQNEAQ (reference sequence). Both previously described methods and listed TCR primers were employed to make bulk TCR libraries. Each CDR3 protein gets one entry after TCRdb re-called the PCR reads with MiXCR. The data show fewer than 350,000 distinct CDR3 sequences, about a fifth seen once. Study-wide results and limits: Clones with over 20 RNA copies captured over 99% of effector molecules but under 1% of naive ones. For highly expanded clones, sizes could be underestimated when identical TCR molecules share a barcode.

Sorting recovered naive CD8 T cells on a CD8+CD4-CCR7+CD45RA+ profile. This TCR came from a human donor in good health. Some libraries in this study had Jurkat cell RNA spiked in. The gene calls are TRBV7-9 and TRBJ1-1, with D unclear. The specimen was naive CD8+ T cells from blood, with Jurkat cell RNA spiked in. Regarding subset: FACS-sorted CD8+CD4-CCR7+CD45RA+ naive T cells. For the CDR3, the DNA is TGTGCCAGCAGCTCCGAAATTTCTGAAGCTTTCTTT. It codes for CASSSEISEAFF.